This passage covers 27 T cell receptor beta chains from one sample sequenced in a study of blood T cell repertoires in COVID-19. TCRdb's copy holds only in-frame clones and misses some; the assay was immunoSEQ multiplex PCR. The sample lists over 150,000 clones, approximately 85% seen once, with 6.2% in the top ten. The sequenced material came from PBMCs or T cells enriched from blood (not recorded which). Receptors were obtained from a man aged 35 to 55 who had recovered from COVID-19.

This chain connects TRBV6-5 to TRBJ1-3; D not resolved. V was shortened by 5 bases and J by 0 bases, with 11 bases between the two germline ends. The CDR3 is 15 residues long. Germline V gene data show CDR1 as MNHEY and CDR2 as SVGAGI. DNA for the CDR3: TGTGCCAGCAGTCGCTACGGAGACTCTGGAAACACCATATATTTT. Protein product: CASSRYGDSGNTIYF.

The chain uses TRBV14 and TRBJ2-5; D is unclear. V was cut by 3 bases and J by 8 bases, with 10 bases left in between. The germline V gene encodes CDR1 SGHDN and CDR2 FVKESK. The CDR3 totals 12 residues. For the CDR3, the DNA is TGTGCCAGCAGCCATCCAGGCAGAACCCAGTACTTC. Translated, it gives CASSHPGRTQYF. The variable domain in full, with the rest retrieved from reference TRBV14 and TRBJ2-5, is EAGVTQFPSHSVIEKGQTVTLRCDPISGHDNLYWYRRVMGKEIKFLLHFVKESKQDESGMPNNRFLAERTGGTYSTLKVQPAELEDSGVYFCASSHPGRTQYFGPGTRLLVL.

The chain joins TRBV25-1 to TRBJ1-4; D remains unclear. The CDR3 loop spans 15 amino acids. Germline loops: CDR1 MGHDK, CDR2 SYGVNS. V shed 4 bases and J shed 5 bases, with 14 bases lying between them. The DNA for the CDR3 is TGTGCCAGCAGTGGCCCCGGGATTGGGAATGAAAAACTGTTTTTT. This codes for CASSGPGIGNEKLFF.

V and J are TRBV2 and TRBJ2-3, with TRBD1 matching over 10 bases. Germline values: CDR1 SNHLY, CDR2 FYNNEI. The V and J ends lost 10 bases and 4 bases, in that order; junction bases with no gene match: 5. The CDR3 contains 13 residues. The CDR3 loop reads CATRDRGPDTQYF. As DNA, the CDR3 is TGTGCCACAAGGGACAGGGGACCAGATACGCAGTATTTT. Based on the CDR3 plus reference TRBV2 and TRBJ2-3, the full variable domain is EPEVTQTPSHQVTQMGQEVILRCVPISNHLYFYWYRQILGQKVEFLVSFYNNEISEKSEIFDDQFSVERPDGSNFTLKIRSTKLEDSAMYFCATRDRGPDTQYFGPGTRLTVL.

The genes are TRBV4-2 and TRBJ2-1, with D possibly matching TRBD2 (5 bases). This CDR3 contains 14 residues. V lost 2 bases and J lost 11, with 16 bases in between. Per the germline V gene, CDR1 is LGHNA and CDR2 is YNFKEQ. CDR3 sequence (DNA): TGTGCCAGCAGCCAAATGACATGGGAGATGAAGCAGTTCTTC. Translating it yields CASSQMTWEMKQFF.

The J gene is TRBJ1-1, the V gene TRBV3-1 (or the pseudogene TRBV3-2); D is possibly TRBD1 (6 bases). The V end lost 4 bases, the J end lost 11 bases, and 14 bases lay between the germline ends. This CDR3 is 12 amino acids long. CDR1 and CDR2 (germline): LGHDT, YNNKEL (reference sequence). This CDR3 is CASSRNRAQAFF. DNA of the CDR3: TGTGCCAGCAGCCGAAACAGGGCCCAGGCTTTCTTT.

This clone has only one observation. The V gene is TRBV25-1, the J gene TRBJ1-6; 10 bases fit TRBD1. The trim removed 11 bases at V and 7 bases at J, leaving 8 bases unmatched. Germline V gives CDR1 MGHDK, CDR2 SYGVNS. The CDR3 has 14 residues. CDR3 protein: CASRRGQGNSPLHF. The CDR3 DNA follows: TGTGCCTCCCGTCGGGGACAGGGGAATTCACCCCTCCACTTT.

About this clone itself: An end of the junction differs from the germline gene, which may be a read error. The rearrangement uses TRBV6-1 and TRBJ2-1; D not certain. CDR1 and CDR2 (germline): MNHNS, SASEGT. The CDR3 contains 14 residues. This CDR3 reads CASIEDLNGNEQFF. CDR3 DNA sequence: TGTGCCAGCATTGAAGACCTAAATGGTAATGAGCAGTTCTTC.

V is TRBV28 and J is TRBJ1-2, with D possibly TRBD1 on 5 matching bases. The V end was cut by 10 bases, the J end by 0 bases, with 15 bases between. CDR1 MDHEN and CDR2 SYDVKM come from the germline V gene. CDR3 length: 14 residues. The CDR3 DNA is TGTGCCACCGTCAAAGGGGTAGCTAACTATGGCTACACCTTC. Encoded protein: CATVKGVANYGYTF.

The CDR3 spells CASSLGAGATNTEAFF. The CDR3 region has the DNA TGCGCCAGCAGCCTTGGAGCGGGGGCGACGAACACTGAAGCTTTCTTT. The chain links TRBV4-1 to TRBJ1-1; a possible D gene is TRBD1 (6 bases). Germline CDR1 reads MGHRA; CDR2 reads YSYEKL. V lost 4 bases and J 1 base, leaving 16 bases between the germline ends. This CDR3 has 16 residues.

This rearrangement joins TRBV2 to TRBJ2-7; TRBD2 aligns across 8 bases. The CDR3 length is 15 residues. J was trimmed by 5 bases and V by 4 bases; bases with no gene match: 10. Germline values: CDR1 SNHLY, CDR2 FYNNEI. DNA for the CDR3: TGTGCCAGCAGTGCGGTTCGGGGGGGCCTCGACGAGCAGTACTTC. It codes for CASSAVRGGLDEQYF.

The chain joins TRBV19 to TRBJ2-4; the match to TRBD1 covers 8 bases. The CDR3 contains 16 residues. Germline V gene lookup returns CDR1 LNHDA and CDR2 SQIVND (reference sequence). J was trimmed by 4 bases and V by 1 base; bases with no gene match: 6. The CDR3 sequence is CASSIGRGQGKNIQYF. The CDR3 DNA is TGTGCCAGTAGTATAGGCCGTGGACAGGGAAAAAACATTCAGTACTTC.

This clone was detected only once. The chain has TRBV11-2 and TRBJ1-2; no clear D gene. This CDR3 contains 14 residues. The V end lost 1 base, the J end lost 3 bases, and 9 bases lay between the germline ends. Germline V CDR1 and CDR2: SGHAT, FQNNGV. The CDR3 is CASSLGSTHYGYTF. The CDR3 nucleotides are TGTGCCAGCAGCTTAGGCTCTACCCACTATGGCTACACCTTC.

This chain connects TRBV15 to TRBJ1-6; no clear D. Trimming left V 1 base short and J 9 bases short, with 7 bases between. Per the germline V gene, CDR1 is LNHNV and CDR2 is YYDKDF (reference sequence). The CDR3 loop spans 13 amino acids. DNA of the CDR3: TGTGCCACCAGCAGAGGAACGGTTTCACCCCTCCACTTT. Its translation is CATSRGTVSPLHF.

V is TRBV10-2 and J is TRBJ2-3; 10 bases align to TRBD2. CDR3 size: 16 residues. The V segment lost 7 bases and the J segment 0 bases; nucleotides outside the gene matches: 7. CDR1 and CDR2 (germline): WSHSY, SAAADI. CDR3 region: CASTLAGGLSTDTQYF. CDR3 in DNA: TGCGCCAGCACTTTAGCGGGAGGTCTAAGCACAGATACGCAGTATTTT.

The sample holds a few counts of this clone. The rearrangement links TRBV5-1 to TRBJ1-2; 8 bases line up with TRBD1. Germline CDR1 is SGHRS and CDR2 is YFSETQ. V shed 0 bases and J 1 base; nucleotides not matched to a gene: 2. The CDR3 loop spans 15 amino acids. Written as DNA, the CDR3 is TGCGCCAGCAGCTTGGGGGGACAGGTTAACTATGGCTACACCTTC. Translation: CASSLGGQVNYGYTF.

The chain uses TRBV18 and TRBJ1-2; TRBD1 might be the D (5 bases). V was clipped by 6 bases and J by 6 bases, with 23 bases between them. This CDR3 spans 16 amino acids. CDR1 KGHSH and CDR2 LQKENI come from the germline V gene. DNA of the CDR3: TGTGCCAGCTCCCCCCGGCCCGCATTGGAGGGGAATGGCTACACCTTC. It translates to CASSPRPALEGNGYTF.

As DNA, the CDR3 is TGTGCCTCCGCGACAGGAACCTCCTACAATGAGCAGTTCTTC. Protein sequence: CASATGTSYNEQFF. The chain is built from TRBV30 and TRBJ2-1, with D maybe TRBD1 (6 bases). The ends were cut back, 7 bases at V and 0 bases at J, with 13 bases in the middle. Germline CDR1 and CDR2: GTSNPN and SVGIG (reference sequence). The CDR3 sequence is 14 residues long.

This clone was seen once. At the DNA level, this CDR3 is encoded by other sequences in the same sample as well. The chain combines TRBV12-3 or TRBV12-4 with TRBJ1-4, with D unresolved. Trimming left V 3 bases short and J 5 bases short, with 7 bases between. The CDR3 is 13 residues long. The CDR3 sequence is CASSFGGNEKLFF. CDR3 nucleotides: TGTGCCAGCAGTTTCGGAGGCAATGAAAAACTGTTTTTT.

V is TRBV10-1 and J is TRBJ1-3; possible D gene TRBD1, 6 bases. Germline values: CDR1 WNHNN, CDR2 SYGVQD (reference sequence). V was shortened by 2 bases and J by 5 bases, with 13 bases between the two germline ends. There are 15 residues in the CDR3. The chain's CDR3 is CASSEGRQGRNTIYF. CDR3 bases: TGCGCCAGCAGTGAGGGGCGCCAGGGGAGAAACACCATATATTTT.

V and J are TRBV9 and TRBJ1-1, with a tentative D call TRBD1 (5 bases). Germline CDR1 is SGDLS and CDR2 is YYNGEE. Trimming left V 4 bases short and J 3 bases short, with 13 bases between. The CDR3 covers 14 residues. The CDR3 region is CASSSTGGDTEAFF. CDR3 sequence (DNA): TGTGCCAGCAGCTCAACCGGAGGGGACACTGAAGCTTTCTTT.

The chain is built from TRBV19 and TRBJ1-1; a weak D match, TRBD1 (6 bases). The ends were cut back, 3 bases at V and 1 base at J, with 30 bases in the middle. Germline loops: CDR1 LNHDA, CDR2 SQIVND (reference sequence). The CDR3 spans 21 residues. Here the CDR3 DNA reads TGTGCCAGTAGTATTAGTTCTTGGTCGGCTTTGAGGACAGTGACGAACACTGAAGCTTTCTTT. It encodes CASSISSWSALRTVTNTEAFF.

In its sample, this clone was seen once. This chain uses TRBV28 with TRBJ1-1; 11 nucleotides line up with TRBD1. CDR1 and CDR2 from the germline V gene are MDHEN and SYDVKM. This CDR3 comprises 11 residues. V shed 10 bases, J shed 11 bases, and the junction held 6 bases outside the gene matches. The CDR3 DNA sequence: TGTGCCACCCTGGACAGGGGGCGGGCTTTCTTT. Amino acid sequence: CATLDRGRAFF.

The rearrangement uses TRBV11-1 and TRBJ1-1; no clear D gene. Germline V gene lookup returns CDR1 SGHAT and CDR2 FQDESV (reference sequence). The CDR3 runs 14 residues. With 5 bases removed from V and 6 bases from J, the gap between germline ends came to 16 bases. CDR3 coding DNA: TGTGCCAGCAGCCCTGATGGAGGGCCTGCTGAAGCTTTCTTT. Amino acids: CASSPDGGPAEAFF.

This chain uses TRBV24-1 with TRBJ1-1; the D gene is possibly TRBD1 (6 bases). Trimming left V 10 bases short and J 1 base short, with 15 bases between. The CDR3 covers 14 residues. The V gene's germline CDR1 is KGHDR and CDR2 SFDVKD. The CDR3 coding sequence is TGTGCCACGTCTGGGGGCTACAGGAACACTGAAGCTTTCTTT. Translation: CATSGGYRNTEAFF.

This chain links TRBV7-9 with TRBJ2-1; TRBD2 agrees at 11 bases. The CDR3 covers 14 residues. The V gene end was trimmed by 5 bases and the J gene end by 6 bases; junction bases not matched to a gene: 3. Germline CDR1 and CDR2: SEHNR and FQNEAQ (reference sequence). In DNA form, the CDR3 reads TGTGCCAGCAGCGGGACTAGCGGAATCAATGAGCAGTTCTTC. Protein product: CASSGTSGINEQFF.

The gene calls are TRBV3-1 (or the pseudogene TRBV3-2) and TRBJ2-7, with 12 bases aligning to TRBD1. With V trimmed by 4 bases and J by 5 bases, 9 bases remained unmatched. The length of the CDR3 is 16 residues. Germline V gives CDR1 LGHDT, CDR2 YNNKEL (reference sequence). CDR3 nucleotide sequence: TGTGCCAGCAGCCCCCATCCGGGACAGGGGGCTCACGAGCAGTACTTC. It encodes CASSPHPGQGAHEQYF.